One sample yielded the 11 T cell receptor beta chains listed below, sequenced in a study of T cells in Graves' hyperthyroidism and ophthalmopathy. The CDR3 regions of TCR beta were amplified from RNA transcripts. HTBI primers were the set used in a first-round RT-PCR of the TCR CDR3. TCRdb recomputed calls from the multiplex PCR reads with MiXCR, one row per CDR3 protein. Found here are approximately 600,000 distinct CDR3 sequences, under 15% of them singletons; the top ten hold roughly 4.3%. The specimen was blood. Receptor source: a woman aged 40 to 55 with Graves' ophthalmopathy.

This clonotype has at least ten counts. The chain recombines TRBV20-1 with TRBJ2-7, with D possibly TRBD1 on 6 matching bases. Germline lookup yields CDR1 DFQATT and CDR2 SNEGSKA (reference sequence). V was clipped by 3 bases and J by 3 bases, with 12 bases between them. The CDR3 length is 13 residues. The CDR3 region has the DNA TGCAGTGCTAGCTCCTCGACAGGCTACGAGCAGTACTTC. Its translation is CSASSSTGYEQYF.

This clonotype was detected ten times or more. The V and J genes are TRBV19 and TRBJ1-5, with D maybe TRBD1 (5 bases). The CDR3 sequence is 15 residues long. Germline CDR1 LNHDA, CDR2 SQIVND (reference sequence). The germline V and J ends were trimmed by 2 bases and 9 bases, with 17 bases remaining between them. This chain's CDR3 is CASSILRIDGTPQHF. The DNA for the CDR3 is TGTGCCAGTAGTATATTGAGAATCGACGGGACGCCCCAGCATTTT.

The chain uses TRBV9 and TRBJ1-5, with D possibly TRBD1 on 6 matching bases. Germline V CDR1 and CDR2: SGDLS, YYNGEE. This CDR3 spans 15 amino acids. Trimming took off 3 bases at V and 0 bases at J, with 10 bases between the two ends. CDR3 sequence: CASSETGYSNQPQHF. DNA of the CDR3: TGTGCCAGCAGCGAGACAGGTTATAGCAATCAGCCCCAGCATTTT.

The table lists this clonotype with many counts. The rearrangement uses TRBV3-1 and TRBJ1-2; a possible D gene is TRBD1 (5 bases). This CDR3 spans 13 amino acids. V was shortened by 3 bases and J by 5 bases, with 10 bases between the two germline ends. Germline V gene sequence: CDR1 LGHDT, CDR2 YNNKEL (reference sequence). CDR3 amino acids: CASSHKGTYGYTF. CDR3 nucleotide sequence: TGTGCCAGCAGCCACAAGGGGACTTATGGCTACACCTTC.

This clonotype was recorded at least ten times. The chain couples TRBV10-3 to TRBJ2-7; D is possibly TRBD1 or TRBD2 (5 bases each). Germline V lookup: CDR1 ENHRY, CDR2 SYGVKD. Between the trimmed V and J ends, which lost 7 bases and 0 bases, there was a span of 13 bases. The CDR3 contains 14 residues. The CDR3 protein is CAIKRQGPSYEQYF. DNA of the CDR3: TGTGCCATCAAAAGGCAGGGACCCTCCTACGAGCAGTACTTC.

The rearrangement joins TRBV12-3 or TRBV12-4 to TRBJ1-5, with TRBD1 identical over 11 bases. The CDR3 consists of 15 residues. V lost 4 bases and J lost 6; bases outside the gene matches: 5. The CDR3 loop reads CASSSGTGGGQPQHF. CDR3 sequence (DNA): TGTGCCAGCAGTTCCGGGACAGGGGGAGGTCAGCCCCAGCATTTT.

The CDR3 loop is CASSLEPSGRGETQYF. CDR3 nucleotides: TGTGCCAGCAGCTTAGAACCCTCGGGCAGGGGAGAGACCCAGTACTTC. The gene calls are TRBV7-8 and TRBJ2-5; possible D gene TRBD1, 6 bases. The CDR3 contains 16 residues. Germline CDR1 SGHVS, CDR2 FQNEAQ. Trimming removed 1 base at V and 4 bases at J, with 16 bases between.

This clonotype was seen repeatedly, ten times or more. V gene TRBV29-1 combines with J gene TRBJ1-1, with D possibly being TRBD1 (6 bases). Trimming took off 2 bases at V and 6 bases at J, with 13 bases between the two ends. The CDR3 sequence is 13 residues long. The V gene's germline CDR1 is SQVTM and CDR2 ANQGSEA. CDR3 amino acids: CSVEHQGFPEAFF. The CDR3 DNA sequence: TGCAGCGTTGAACATCAGGGGTTCCCTGAAGCTTTCTTT.

The V gene is TRBV10-3, the J gene TRBJ1-5, with a tentative D call TRBD1 (5 bases). Trimming took off 4 bases at V and 7 bases at J, with 8 bases between the two ends. Germline CDR1 is ENHRY and CDR2 is SYGVKD. The CDR3 has 12 amino acids. CDR3 bases: TGTGCCATCAGTGCGGCAGGGCAGCCCCAGCATTTT. Its translation: CAISAAGQPQHF.

This clonotype was seen many times. The chain carries TRBV20-1 and TRBJ2-7, with TRBD2 identical over 11 bases. CDR3 length: 13 residues. Unmatched junction bases numbered 3, after V lost 6 bases and J lost 2 bases. Germline CDR1 and CDR2: DFQATT and SNEGSKA (reference sequence). CDR3 bases: TGCAGTGCCATAGCGGGAGGGGCCTACGAGCAGTACTTC. It codes for CSAIAGGAYEQYF.

In its sample, this clonotype was seen many times. The chain joins TRBV28 to TRBJ1-1; unclear D gene. With 5 bases removed from V and 0 bases from J, the gap between germline ends came to 7 bases. CDR3 size: 13 residues. Germline CDR1 and CDR2: MDHEN and SYDVKM. The CDR3 nucleotides read TGTGCCAGCAGTCCCCCAGTGAACACTGAAGCTTTCTTT. Translating gives CASSPPVNTEAFF. The full variable domain, in which reference TRBV28 and TRBJ1-1 provide the parts outside the CDR3, is DVKVTQSSRYLVKRTGEKVFLECVQDMDHENMFWYRQDPGLGLRLIYFSYDVKMKEKGDIPEGYSVSREKKERFSLILESASTNQTSMYLCASSPPVNTEAFFGQGTRLTVV.